Listed here is a single TCR beta chain. These data come from a study of T cell responses to AZD1222 COVID-19 vaccine. The study pooled second doses at about 4 or about 12 weeks. Using immunoSEQ multiplex PCR, the repertoire was profiled, and TCRdb retains in-frame clones only, with some absent. This table has about 170,000 clones, around 85% appearing once. Germline CDR1 reads LNHNV; CDR2 reads YYDKDF (reference sequence). The germline V and J ends were trimmed by 1 base and 4 bases, with 13 bases remaining between them. The CDR3 sequence is 15 residues long. The chain couples TRBV15 to TRBJ1-1, with D perhaps TRBD1 (6 bases). This receptor was obtained from an adult who received the AZD1222 COVID-19 vaccine. The specimen comprised peripheral blood, sampled 28 days after the second AZD1222 dose. This CDR3 is CATSRGGHRVTEAFF. The CDR3 nucleotides are TGTGCCACCAGCAGAGGGGGACACCGTGTCACTGAAGCTTTCTTT.